The clone carrying this T cell receptor (beta chain) was detected only a few times. The data originate from a study of blood T cell repertoires in COVID-19. Looking at the study overall: In each case, the material was cDNA or gDNA derived from T cells, B-cell-depleted T cells, or PBMCs.

Germline V lookup: CDR1 SGHVS, CDR2 FQNEAQ. The CDR3 is 13 amino acids. V dropped 1 base and J dropped 5 bases, with 8 bases sitting between them. Seattle patients were enrolled while actively infected and followed longitudinally. Produced via immunoSEQ multiplex PCR; TCRdb's table is partial and in-frame only. Here the sample spans roughly 250,000 clones, around 85% being singletons. V usage is TRBV7-8 and J usage is TRBJ1-1; D is undetermined. The clonotype originates from a woman aged 25 to 45 with COVID-19, enrolled during active disease. The sequencing input was peripheral blood. CDR3 bases: TGTGCCAGCAGCTTAGATGTAGAGACTGAAGCTTTCTTT. This gives the protein CASSLDVETEAFF.